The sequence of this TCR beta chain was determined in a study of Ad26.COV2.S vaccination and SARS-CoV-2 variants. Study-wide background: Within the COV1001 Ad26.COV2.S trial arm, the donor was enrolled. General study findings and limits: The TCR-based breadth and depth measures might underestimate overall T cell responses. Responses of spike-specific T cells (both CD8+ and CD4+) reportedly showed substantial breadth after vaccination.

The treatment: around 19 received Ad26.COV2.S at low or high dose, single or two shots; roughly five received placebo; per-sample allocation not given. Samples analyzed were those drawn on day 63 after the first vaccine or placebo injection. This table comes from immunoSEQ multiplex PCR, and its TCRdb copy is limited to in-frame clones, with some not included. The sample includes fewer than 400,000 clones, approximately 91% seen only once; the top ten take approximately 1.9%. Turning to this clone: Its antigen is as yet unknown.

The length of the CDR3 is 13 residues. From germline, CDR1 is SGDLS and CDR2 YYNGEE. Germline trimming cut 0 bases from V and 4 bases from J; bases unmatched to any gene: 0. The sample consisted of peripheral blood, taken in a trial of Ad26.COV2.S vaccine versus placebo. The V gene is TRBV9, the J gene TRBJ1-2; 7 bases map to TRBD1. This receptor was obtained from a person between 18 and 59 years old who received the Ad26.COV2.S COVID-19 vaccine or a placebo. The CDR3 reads CASSVDRGYGYTF. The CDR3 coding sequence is TGTGCCAGCAGCGTAGACAGGGGCTATGGCTACACCTTC. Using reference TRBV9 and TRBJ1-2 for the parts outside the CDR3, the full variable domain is DSGVTQTPKHLITATGQRVTLRCSPRSGDLSVYWYQQSLDQGLQFLIQYYNGEERAKGNILERFSAQQFPDLHSELNLSSLELGDSALYFCASSVDRGYGYTFGSGTRLTVV.